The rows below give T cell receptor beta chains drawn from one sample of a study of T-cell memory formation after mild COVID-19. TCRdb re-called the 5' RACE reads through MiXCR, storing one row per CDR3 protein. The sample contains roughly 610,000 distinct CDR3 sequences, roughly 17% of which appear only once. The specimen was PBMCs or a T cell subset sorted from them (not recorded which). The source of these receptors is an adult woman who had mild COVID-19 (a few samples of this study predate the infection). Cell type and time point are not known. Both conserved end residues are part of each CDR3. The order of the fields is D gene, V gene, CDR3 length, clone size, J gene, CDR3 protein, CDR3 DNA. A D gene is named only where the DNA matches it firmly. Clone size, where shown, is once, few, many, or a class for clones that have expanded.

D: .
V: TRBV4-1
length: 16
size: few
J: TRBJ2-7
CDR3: CASSQVVGQGPWEQYF
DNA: TGCGCCAGCAGCCAAGTAGTAGGGCAGGGACCGTGGGAGCAGTACTTC

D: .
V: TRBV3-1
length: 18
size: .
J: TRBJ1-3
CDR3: CASSLVPLGAGWGNTIYF
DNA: TGTGCCAGCAGCCTAGTCCCTCTTGGGGCCGGGTGGGGAAACACCATATATTTT

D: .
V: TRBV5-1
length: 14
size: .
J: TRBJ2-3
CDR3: CASRGTQLTDTQYF
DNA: TGCGCCAGCCGGGGAACCCAACTCACGGATACGCAGTATTTT

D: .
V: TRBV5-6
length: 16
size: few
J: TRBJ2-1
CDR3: CASSLAAGNYNNEQFF
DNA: TGTGCCAGCAGCTTGGCTGCGGGGAATTACAACAATGAGCAGTTCTTC

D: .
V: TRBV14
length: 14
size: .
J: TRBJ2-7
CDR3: CASSQGGGAIKQYF
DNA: TGTGCCAGCAGCCAAGGAGGTGGGGCTATCAAGCAGTACTTC

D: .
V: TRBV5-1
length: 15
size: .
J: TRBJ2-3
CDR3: CASRPQPPSADTQYF
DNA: TGCGCCAGCAGACCCCAACCCCCATCCGCAGATACGCAGTATTTT

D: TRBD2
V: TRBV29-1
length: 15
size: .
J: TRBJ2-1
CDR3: CSVFSGRAAYNEQFF
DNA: TGCAGCGTGTTTAGCGGGAGGGCCGCCTACAATGAGCAGTTCTTC

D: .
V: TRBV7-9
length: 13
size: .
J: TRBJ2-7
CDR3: CASSPGTVGEQYF
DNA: TGTGCCAGCAGCCCAGGGACTGTGGGCGAGCAGTACTTC

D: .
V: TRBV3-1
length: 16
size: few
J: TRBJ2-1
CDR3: CASSQEEGGDYNEQFF
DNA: TGTGCCAGCAGCCAAGAAGAAGGGGGGGACTACAATGAGCAGTTCTTC

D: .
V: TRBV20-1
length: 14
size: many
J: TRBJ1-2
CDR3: CSARVEEAGRGYTF
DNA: TGCAGTGCTAGAGTGGAGGAGGCAGGGAGAGGCTACACCTTC

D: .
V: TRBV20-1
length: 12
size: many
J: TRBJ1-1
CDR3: CSAGLRNTEAFF
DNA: TGCAGTGCTGGACTTAGAAATACTGAAGCTTTCTTT

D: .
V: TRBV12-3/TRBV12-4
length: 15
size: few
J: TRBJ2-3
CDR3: CASTLQGPPLDTQYF
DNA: TGTGCCAGCACCTTGCAGGGGCCCCCCCTGGATACGCAGTATTTT

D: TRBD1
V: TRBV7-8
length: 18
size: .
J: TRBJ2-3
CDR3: CASSRDRGLFPRTDTQYF
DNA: TGTGCCAGCAGCCGGGACAGGGGCCTTTTCCCCCGCACAGATACGCAGTATTTT

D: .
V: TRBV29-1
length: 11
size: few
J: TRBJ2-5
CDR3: CSVEEFGTQYF
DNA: TGCAGCGTTGAGGAATTCGGGACCCAGTACTTC

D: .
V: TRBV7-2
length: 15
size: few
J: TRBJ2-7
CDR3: CASSSSRVSYGEQYF
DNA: TGTGCCAGCAGTTCGAGTCGTGTCTCCTATGGGGAGCAGTACTTC

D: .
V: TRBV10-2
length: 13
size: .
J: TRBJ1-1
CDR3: CASRRGGGTEAFF
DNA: TGCGCCAGCAGGCGGGGGGGTGGCACTGAAGCTTTCTTT